A single sample gave rise to the 10 T cell receptor beta chains below, sequenced in a study of OX40 agonist ivuxolimab in advanced cancers. Clones were read by immunoSEQ multiplex PCR, and TCRdb kept only the in-frame ones, dropping some. This table has 65,000 to 75,000 clones, 85% appearing once. Specimen: CD4+ or CD8+ T cells sorted from blood, collected in a trial of the OX40 agonist ivuxolimab. These receptors were obtained from an adult with an advanced solid tumor such as melanoma, head and neck, liver or kidney cancer.

Note on this clone: At one end, the junction sequence differs from germline, possibly due to a read error. The rearrangement joins TRBV7-9 to TRBJ2-7; D might be TRBD1 or TRBD2, each matching 6 bases. Germline V gene data show CDR1 as SEHNR and CDR2 as FQNEAQ (reference sequence). This CDR3 has 15 residues. This chain's CDR3 is CASSLEPGASHEQYF. Here the CDR3 DNA reads TGTGCCAGCAGCTTAGAGCCGGGGGCCTCCCACGAGCAGTACTTC. The variable domain in full, with the rest retrieved from reference TRBV7-9 and TRBJ2-7, is DTGVSQNPRHKITKRGQNVTFRCDPISEHNRLYWYRQTLGQGPEFLTYFQNEAQLEKSRLLSDRFSAERPKGSFSTLEIQRTEQGDSAMYLCASSLEPGASHEQYFGPGTRLTVT.

The J gene is TRBJ1-4, the V gene TRBV21-1; the table calls TRBD1, which could not be checked here. TRBV21-1 is a known pseudogene. The CDR3 covers 17 residues. The CDR3 loop reads CASSCTGGQADNEKLFF. CDR3 nucleotide sequence: TGTGCCAGCAGCTGCACAGGGGGGCAGGCAGATAATGAAAAACTGTTTTTT.

Only one count was recorded for this clone. The V gene is TRBV6-5, the J gene TRBJ2-1; 10 bases map to TRBD2. The trim removed 6 bases at V and 5 bases at J, leaving 7 bases unmatched. The germline CDR1 and CDR2 sequences are MNHEY and SVGAGI. The length of the CDR3 is 15 residues. The CDR3 reads CASRVAGGPNNEQFF. CDR3 DNA sequence: TGTGCCAGCAGAGTAGCGGGGGGCCCAAACAATGAGCAGTTCTTC.

The J gene is TRBJ2-3, the V gene TRBV6-6, with 7 positions matching TRBD1. The CDR3 has 15 amino acids. Germline assignment: CDR1 MNHNY and CDR2 SVGAGI (reference sequence). V was pared by 5 bases and J by 2 bases, with 7 bases of the junction left unmatched. CDR3 coding DNA: TGTGCCAGCAGTAACAGGGGACCCTCCACAGATACGCAGTATTTT. This encodes CASSNRGPSTDTQYF.

The gene calls are TRBV2 and TRBJ1-2; unclear D gene. Germline V gene data show CDR1 as SNHLY and CDR2 as FYNNEI. The CDR3 consists of 13 residues. V was cut by 4 bases and J by 4 bases, with 10 bases left in between. Written as DNA, the CDR3 is TGTGCCAGCAGTGGCCCAGGCTCCTATGGCTACACCTTC. Translating it yields CASSGPGSYGYTF.

In its sample, this clone was seen once. The rearrangement joins TRBV5-5 to TRBJ2-3, with TRBD2 matching over 9 bases. This CDR3 contains 16 residues. V trimming: 0 bases; J trimming: 8 bases; junction bases outside the gene matches: 10. The V gene's germline CDR1 is SGHKS and CDR2 YYEKEE (reference sequence). The CDR3 coding sequence is TGTGCCAGCAGCTTGGGGCTTGCGGGGGGGCCGGGTACGCAGTATTTT. It codes for CASSLGLAGGPGTQYF.

V is TRBV30 and J is TRBJ2-7; 16 bases match TRBD2. CDR3 length: 14 residues. The V gene's germline CDR1 is GTSNPN and CDR2 SVGIG (reference sequence). CDR3 loop: CGGPPGLAGGEQYF. CDR3 nucleotides: TGTGGCGGCCCCCCGGGACTAGCGGGAGGGGAGCAGTACTTC.

The chain couples TRBV10-1 to TRBJ2-7; possible D gene TRBD2, 6 bases. V lost 4 bases to trimming and J lost 2 bases, with 12 bases between them. Germline values: CDR1 WNHNN, CDR2 SYGVQD (reference sequence). The CDR3 length is 14 residues. CDR3 DNA: TGCGCCAGCAGTGGGGGGACTTTACCCTACGAGCAGTACTTC. Its translation: CASSGGTLPYEQYF.

The chain links TRBV28 to TRBJ1-2, with 7 bases fitting TRBD1. The CDR3 has 17 amino acids. Germline assignment: CDR1 MDHEN and CDR2 SYDVKM. The V and J ends lost 8 bases and 3 bases, in that order; junction bases with no gene match: 18. CDR3 residues: CASAGGEGGVIHYGYTF. The DNA for the CDR3 is TGTGCCAGCGCCGGAGGTGAAGGGGGCGTTATCCACTATGGCTACACCTTC.

The sample holds a few counts of this clone. V and J are TRBV5-4 and TRBJ1-6; 7 nucleotides agree with TRBD1. In germline, CDR1 is SGHNT, CDR2 YYREEE (reference sequence). The CDR3 consists of 18 residues. The junction had 9 bases not matched to a gene; V was cut back by 3 bases and J by 0 bases. The CDR3 sequence is CASSSSTGASSYNSPLHF. CDR3 DNA sequence: TGTGCCAGCAGCTCAAGTACAGGGGCGAGCTCCTATAATTCACCCCTCCACTTT.